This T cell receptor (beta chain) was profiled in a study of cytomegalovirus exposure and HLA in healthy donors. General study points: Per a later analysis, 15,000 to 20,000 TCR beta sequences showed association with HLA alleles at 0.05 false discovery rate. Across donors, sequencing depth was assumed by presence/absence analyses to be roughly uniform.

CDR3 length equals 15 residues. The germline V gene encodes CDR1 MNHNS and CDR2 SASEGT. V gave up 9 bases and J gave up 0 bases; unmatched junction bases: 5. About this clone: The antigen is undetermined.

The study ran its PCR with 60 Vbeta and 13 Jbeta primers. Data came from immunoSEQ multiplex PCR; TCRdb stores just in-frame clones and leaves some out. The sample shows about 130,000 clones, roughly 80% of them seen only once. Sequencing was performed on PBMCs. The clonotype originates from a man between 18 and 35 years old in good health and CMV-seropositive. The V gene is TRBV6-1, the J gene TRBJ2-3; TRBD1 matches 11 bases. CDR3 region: CASSGQGGSTDTQYF. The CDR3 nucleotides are TGTGCCAGTTCGGGACAGGGGGGGAGCACAGATACGCAGTATTTT.